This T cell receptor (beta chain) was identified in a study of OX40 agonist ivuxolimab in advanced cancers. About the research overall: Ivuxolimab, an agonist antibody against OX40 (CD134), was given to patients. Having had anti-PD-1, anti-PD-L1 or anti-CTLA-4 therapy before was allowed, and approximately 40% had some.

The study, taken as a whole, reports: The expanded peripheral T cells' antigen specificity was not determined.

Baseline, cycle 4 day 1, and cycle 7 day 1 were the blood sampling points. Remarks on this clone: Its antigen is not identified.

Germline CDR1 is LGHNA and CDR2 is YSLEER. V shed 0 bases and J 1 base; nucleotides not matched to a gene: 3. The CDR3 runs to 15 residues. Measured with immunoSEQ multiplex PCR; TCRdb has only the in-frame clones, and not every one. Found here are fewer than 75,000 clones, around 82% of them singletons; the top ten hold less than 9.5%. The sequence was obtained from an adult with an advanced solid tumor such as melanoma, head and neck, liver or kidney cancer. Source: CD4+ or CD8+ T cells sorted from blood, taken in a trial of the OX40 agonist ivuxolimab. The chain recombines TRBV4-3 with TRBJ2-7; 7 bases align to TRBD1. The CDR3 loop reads CASSQDPGQSYEQYF. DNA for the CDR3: TGCGCCAGCAGCCAAGACCCGGGACAGTCCTACGAGCAGTACTTC.